The 3 T cell receptor beta chains below were found in one sample sequenced in a study of identical twins. MiXCR, run by TCRdb on the 5' RACE reads, gives a single entry per CDR3 protein. The sample carries hundreds of thousands of distinct CDR3 sequences, more than 6.5% recorded once. The same sample was also studied in work on yellow fever vaccine responses in identical twins.

Sequenced: PBMCs. Receptors were obtained from a woman between 18 and 30 years old in good health.

This clonotype was detected ten times or more. The V and J genes are TRBV24-1 and TRBJ2-1, with 12 bases identical to TRBD2. This CDR3 has 16 amino acids. The V and J ends lost 3 bases and 2 bases, in that order; junction bases with no gene match: 1. Germline V gene data show CDR1 as KGHDR and CDR2 as SFDVKD. CDR3 region: CATSDGLAGTYNEQFF. The DNA for the CDR3 is TGTGCCACCAGTGATGGACTAGCGGGGACCTACAATGAGCAGTTCTTC.

This clonotype appeared many times. As DNA, the CDR3 is TGCGCCAGCAGCTTGACAGCGGCCCAAGAGACCCAGTACTTC. Protein product: CASSLTAAQETQYF. The rearrangement joins TRBV5-1 to TRBJ2-5, with D tentatively TRBD2 (5 bases). The CDR3 is made up of 14 amino acids. V shed 1 base and J shed 1 base, with 8 bases lying between them. CDR1 and CDR2 from the germline V gene are SGHRS and YFSETQ. The whole variable domain, remainder taken from reference TRBV5-1 and TRBJ2-5, is KAGVTQTPRYLIKTRGQQVTLSCSPISGHRSVSWYQQTPGQGLQFLFEYFSETQRNKGNFPGRFSGRQFSNSRSEMNVSTLELGDSALYLCASSLTAAQETQYFGPGTRLLVL.

Regarding this clonotype: Relative to the germline gene, one junction end is altered; a read error may explain this. CDR3 amino acids: CTSSFPPKPGLAGVRELFF. CDR3 DNA: TGTACCAGCAGCTTTCCTCCGAAACCGGGACTAGCGGGAGTCCGGGAGCTGTTTTTT. The chain links TRBV12-3 or TRBV12-4 to TRBJ2-2, with 14 bases identical to TRBD2. CDR3 length: 19 amino acids.